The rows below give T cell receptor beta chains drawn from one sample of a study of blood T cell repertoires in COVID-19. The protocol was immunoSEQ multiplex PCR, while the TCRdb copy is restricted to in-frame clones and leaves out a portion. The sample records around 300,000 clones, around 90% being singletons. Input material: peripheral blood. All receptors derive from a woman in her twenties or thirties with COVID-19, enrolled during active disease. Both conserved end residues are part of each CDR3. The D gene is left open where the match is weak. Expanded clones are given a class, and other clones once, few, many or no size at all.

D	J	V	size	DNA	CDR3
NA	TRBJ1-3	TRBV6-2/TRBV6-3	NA	TGTGCCAGCAGTAGACCAGGATTCTCTGGAAACACCATATATTTT	CASSRPGFSGNTIYF
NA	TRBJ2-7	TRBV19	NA	TGTGCCAGTAGTACGGACAGTTACGAGCAGTACTTC	CASSTDSYEQYF
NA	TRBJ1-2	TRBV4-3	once	TGCGCCAGCAGCCAAGACGTAGGGGCGAACTATGGCTACACCTTC	CASSQDVGANYGYTF
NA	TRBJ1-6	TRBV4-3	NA	TGCGCCAGCAGCCAAGCCGGGACTGAAAATTCACCCCTCCACTTT	CASSQAGTENSPLHF
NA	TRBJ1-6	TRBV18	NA	TGTGCCAGCTCACAGGCCTCACCGGGAAATTCACCCCTCCACTTT	CASSQASPGNSPLHF
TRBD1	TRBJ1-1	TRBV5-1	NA	TGCGCCAGCAGCTTCTCGACAGGGTTAAACACTGAAGCTTTCTTT	CASSFSTGLNTEAFF
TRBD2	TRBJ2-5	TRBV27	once	TGTGCCAGCAGTTCGGGACTAGCGGGAGGGCAGGAGGAGACCCAGTACTTC	CASSSGLAGGQEETQYF
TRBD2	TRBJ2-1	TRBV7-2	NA	TGTGCCAGCAGCCGGGACCAGCGGGAGGGGGGTGAGCAGTTCTTC	CASSRDQREGGEQFF
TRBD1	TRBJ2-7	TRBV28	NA	TGTGCCTCATCGAGGGGACAGCTCAGGAACTTC	CASSRGQLRNF
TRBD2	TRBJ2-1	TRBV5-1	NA	TGCGCCAGCAGCTTGGGGTTGCGGGAGCCCTACAATGAGCAGTTCTTC	CASSLGLREPYNEQFF
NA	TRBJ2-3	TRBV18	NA	TGTGCCAGCTCCCGGGACACTACAGATACGCAGTATTTT	CASSRDTTDTQYF
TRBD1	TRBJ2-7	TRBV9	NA	TGTGCCAGCAGCACCTTGGGACAGGGCTACGAGCAGTACTTC	CASSTLGQGYEQYF
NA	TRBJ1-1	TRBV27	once	TGTGCCAGCACCCCTCGGACAGACTTGAACACTGAAGCTTTCTTT	CASTPRTDLNTEAFF
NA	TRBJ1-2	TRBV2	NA	TGTGCCAGCAGTACCCGGACAGACAACTATGGCTACACCTTC	CASSTRTDNYGYTF
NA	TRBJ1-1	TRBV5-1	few	TGCGCCAGCAGCTCCGGCGGGGGTAACACTGAAGCTTTCTTT	CASSSGGGNTEAFF
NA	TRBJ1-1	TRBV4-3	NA	TGCGCCAGCAGCCAAGATAGGGGAATTCGGGCTGAAGCTTTCTTT	CASSQDRGIRAEAFF
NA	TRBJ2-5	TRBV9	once	TGTGCCAGCAGCGTAGGGGCTAGCGTTTCTCAAGAGACCCAGTACTTC	CASSVGASVSQETQYF
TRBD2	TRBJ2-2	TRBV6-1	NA	TGTGCCAGCAGTGCAGCAGCGGGAGGAACCACCGGGGAGCTGTTTTTT	CASSAAAGGTTGELFF
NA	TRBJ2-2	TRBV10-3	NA	TGTGCCATCAGTGGGGGGACTCAGCGAACGAACACCGGGGAGCTGTTTTTT	CAISGGTQRTNTGELFF
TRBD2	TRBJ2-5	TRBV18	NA	TGTGCCAGCTCACCGATACCTACTAGCGGGAGAGGAGAGACCCAGTACTTC	CASSPIPTSGRGETQYF
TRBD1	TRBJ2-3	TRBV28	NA	TGTGCCAGCACCGTATCGGACAGGGGAAGGGGCACAGATACGCAGTATTTT	CASTVSDRGRGTDTQYF
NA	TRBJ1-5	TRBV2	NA	TGTGCCAGCAGTGAAGGGGGGGATTATCAGCCCCAGCATTTT	CASSEGGDYQPQHF
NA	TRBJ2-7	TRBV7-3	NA	TGTGCCAGCAGCCCTCCCGGGGGTACCTACGAGCAGTACTTC	CASSPPGGTYEQYF
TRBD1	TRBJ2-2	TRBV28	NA	TGTGCCAGCAGCACAGGGGGTGCCACCGGGGAGCTGTTTTTT	CASSTGGATGELFF
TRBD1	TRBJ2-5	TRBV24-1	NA	TGTGCCACCAGTGATAGGGAGACAGGGTTCGAGACCCAGTACTTC	CATSDRETGFETQYF
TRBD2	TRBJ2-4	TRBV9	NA	TGTGCCAGCAGCGTAGGGAGCGGGAGAAGGGAAAACATTCAGTACTTC	CASSVGSGRRENIQYF
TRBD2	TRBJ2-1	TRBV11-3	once	TGTGCCAGCAGCTTAACGGGAGGGTGGAATGAGCAGTTCTTC	CASSLTGGWNEQFF
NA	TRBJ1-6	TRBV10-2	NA	TGCGCCAGCAGTCCCCCCCTTAGGCGGAATTCACCCCTCCACTTT	CASSPPLRRNSPLHF
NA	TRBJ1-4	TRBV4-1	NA	TGCGCCAGCACTGGTGTAGATGAAAAACTGTTTTTT	CASTGVDEKLFF
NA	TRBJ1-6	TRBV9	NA	TGTGCCAGCAGCGTAGGCCCCGAGGGATCACCCCTCCACTTT	CASSVGPEGSPLHF
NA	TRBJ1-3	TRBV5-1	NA	TGCGCCAGCAGCTTGGCCCCTTCTGGAAACACCATATATTTT	CASSLAPSGNTIYF
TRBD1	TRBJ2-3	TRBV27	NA	TGTGCCAGCAGTTTCCCGGGACAGGGGACCACAGATACGCAGTATTTT	CASSFPGQGTTDTQYF
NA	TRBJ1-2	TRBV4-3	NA	TGCGCCAGCAGCCAAGTGGAGGGGAGAGGGGGCTACACCTTC	CASSQVEGRGGYTF
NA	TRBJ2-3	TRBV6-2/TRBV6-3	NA	TGTGCCAGCAGCGAATCCCTCCCGGGGGCAGATACGCAGTATTTT	CASSESLPGADTQYF
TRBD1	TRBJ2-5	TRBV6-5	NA	TGTGCCAGCAGTTACAACAGGGGGTGGCAAGAGACCCAGTACTTC	CASSYNRGWQETQYF
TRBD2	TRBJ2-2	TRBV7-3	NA	TGTGCCAGCAGCTCCCCGGGACTAGCGGGAGTCCCCGGGGAGCTGTTTTTT	CASSSPGLAGVPGELFF
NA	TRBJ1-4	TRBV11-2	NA	TGTGCCAGCAGCCCTACAGGAGGGGATGAAAAACTGTTTTTT	CASSPTGGDEKLFF
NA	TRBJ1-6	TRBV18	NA	TGTGCCAGCTCACCCCGGGCCCAGGGATCACCCCTCCACTTT	CASSPRAQGSPLHF
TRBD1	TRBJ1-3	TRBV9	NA	TGTGCCAGCAGCCCCCGGGACAGGCGTTCTAAATCTGGAAACACCATATATTTT	CASSPRDRRSKSGNTIYF
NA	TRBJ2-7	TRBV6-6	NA	TGTGCCAGCGGGAACCGGGACACGTACTACGAGCAGTACTTC	CASGNRDTYYEQYF
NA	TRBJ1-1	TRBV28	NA	TGTGCCAGCAGTTTATTAGGGGGGGGAAATGAAGCTTTCTTT	CASSLLGGGNEAFF
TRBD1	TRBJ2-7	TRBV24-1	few	TGTGCCACCAGTGATCCCCTGGACAGGAACGAGCAGTACTTC	CATSDPLDRNEQYF